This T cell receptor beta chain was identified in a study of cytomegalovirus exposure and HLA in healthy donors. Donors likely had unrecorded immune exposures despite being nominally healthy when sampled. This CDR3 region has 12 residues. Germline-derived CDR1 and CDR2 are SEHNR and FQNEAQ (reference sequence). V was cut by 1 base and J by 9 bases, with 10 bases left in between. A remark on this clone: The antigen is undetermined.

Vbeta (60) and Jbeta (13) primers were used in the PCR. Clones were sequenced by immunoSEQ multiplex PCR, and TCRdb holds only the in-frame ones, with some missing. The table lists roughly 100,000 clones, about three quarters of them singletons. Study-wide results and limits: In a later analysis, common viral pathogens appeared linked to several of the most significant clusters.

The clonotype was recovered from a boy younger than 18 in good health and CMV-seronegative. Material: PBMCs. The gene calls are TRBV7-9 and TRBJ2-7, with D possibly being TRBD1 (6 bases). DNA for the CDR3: TGTGCCAGCAGCTTAGAAGACAGGCTGCAGTACTTC. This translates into CASSLEDRLQYF.